What follows are 20 T cell receptor beta chains derived from one specimen sequenced in a study of shared clonotypes between healthy human individuals. Here immunoSEQ multiplex PCR was the method, and the copy in TCRdb shows in-frame clones only, minus some. The sample shows fewer than 400,000 clones, roughly 70% of them seen only once. What was sequenced was memory CD4+ T cells sorted from blood. Documented subset: CD45RA-negative fraction. These receptors all come from a man aged 25-40 years in good health.

Comment on this clone: A read error may explain this, as a much larger clone is one base away. Other DNA sequences in this sample translate to the same CDR3. The gene calls are TRBV6-5 and TRBJ2-7; D may be TRBD1 (5 bases). This CDR3 region has 15 residues. The germline V gene has CDR1 MNHEY and CDR2 SVGAGI. Trimming took 0 bases from V and 0 from J, leaving 9 bases between them. CDR3 coding DNA: TGTGCCAGCAGTTACTCGCAGGGTCTCTCCTACGAGCAGTACTTC. Translating it yields CASSYSQGLSYEQYF.

The chain uses TRBV5-1 and TRBJ2-7; 8 bases map to TRBD1. Germline V gene data show CDR1 as SGHRS and CDR2 as YFSETQ. Trimming took 2 bases from V and 4 from J; bases not matched to a gene: 8. The CDR3 sequence is 15 residues long. The CDR3 protein is CASSLGQGRWYEQYF. The CDR3 coding sequence is TGCGCCAGCAGCTTAGGACAGGGTCGGTGGTACGAGCAGTACTTC.

The chain couples TRBV6-1 to TRBJ1-2; D is undetermined. Germline V CDR1 and CDR2: MNHNS, SASEGT. This CDR3 has 15 amino acids. Trimming took off 2 bases at V and 4 bases at J, with 14 bases between the two ends. The DNA for the CDR3 is TGTGCCAGCAGTGAACCCCGGGGAGCCGGCTATGGCTACACCTTC. It translates to CASSEPRGAGYGYTF.

In its sample, this clone was seen once. The V call is TRBV19, the J call TRBJ1-5, with 7 bases fitting TRBD1. V gave up 4 bases and J gave up 3 bases; unmatched junction bases: 6. Germline CDR1 is LNHDA and CDR2 is SQIVND (reference sequence). The CDR3 has 15 residues. The CDR3 region has the DNA TGTGCCAGTAGTACTCCCACAGGGGACAATCAGCCCCAGCATTTT. Protein sequence: CASSTPTGDNQPQHF.

The chain has TRBV6-5 and TRBJ1-2; D is possibly TRBD1 (6 bases). The length of the CDR3 is 11 residues. CDR1 and CDR2 from the germline V gene are MNHEY and SVGAGI. Trimming pared 10 bases from V and 6 bases from J, leaving 12 bases between. The CDR3 here is CANSDSHGYTF. CDR3 sequence (DNA): TGTGCCAACTCGGACAGTCATGGCTACACCTTC.

The CDR3 is CASSLAGGDQPQHF. Written as DNA, the CDR3 is TGTGCCAGCAGCTTAGCGGGGGGGGATCAGCCCCAGCATTTT. The rearrangement uses TRBV7-8 and TRBJ1-5, with D perhaps TRBD1 (5 bases). CDR3 size: 14 residues. Germline V gene data show CDR1 as SGHVS and CDR2 as FQNEAQ. V lost 0 bases, J lost 5 bases, and 8 bases lay in between. Full variable domain (missing parts from reference TRBV7-8 and TRBJ1-5): GAGVSQSPRYKVAKRGQDVALRCDPISGHVSLFWYQQALGQGPEFLTYFQNEAQLDKSGLPSDRFFAERPEGSVSTLKIQRTQQEDSAVYLCASSLAGGDQPQHFGDGTRLSIL.

In the case of this clone: Other DNA sequences of this sample code for an identical CDR3. The chain joins TRBV18 to TRBJ2-6; D is possibly TRBD1 (5 bases). V was trimmed by 6 bases and J by 0 bases, leaving 9 bases between them. The CDR3 totals 15 residues. Germline V gene data show CDR1 as KGHSH and CDR2 as LQKENI. DNA of the CDR3: TGTGCCAGCTCCCCCACAGGCTCTGGGGCCAACGTCCTGACTTTC. Its translation is CASSPTGSGANVLTF.

This chain links TRBV11-2 with TRBJ2-7, with D perhaps matching TRBD1 (6 bases). Germline V CDR1 and CDR2: SGHAT, FQNNGV. V lost 8 bases, J lost 7 bases, and 15 bases lay in between. The CDR3 runs 12 residues. DNA for the CDR3: TGTGCCAGCGGCCAGGGGCCGGGGGAGCAGTACTTC. Encoded protein: CASGQGPGEQYF.

This chain connects TRBV5-1 to TRBJ1-1, with TRBD1 matching over 7 bases. Germline-derived CDR1 and CDR2 are SGHRS and YFSETQ. Unmatched junction bases numbered 5, after V lost 0 bases and J lost 3 bases. The CDR3 is made up of 15 amino acids. CDR3 in DNA: TGCGCCAGCAGCTTGGCCTCAGGGGGGTACACTGAAGCTTTCTTT. It encodes CASSLASGGYTEAFF.

This clone was seen more than once but under ten times. The chain is built from TRBV6-4 and TRBJ2-3; either TRBD1 or TRBD2 may fit D (5 bases each). The length of the CDR3 is 12 residues. Germline loops: CDR1 MRHNA, CDR2 SNTAGT. V was clipped by 0 bases and J by 8 bases, with 6 bases between them. CDR3 residues: CASSDSGVTQYF. DNA of the CDR3: TGTGCCAGCAGTGACTCGGGGGTTACGCAGTATTTT.

This clone was seen more than once but under ten times. V is TRBV7-2 and J is TRBJ1-2; D perhaps matches TRBD1 (6 bases). Trimming cost V 3 bases and J 4 bases, with 15 bases left between them. This CDR3 is built from 15 residues. The germline V gene encodes CDR1 SGHTA and CDR2 FQGNSA. CDR3 protein: CASSFSGALVYGYTF. The CDR3 coding sequence is TGTGCCAGCAGCTTTTCGGGGGCTCTAGTCTATGGCTACACCTTC.

This clone showed up many times. Other DNA sequences in the same sample also yield this CDR3. The rearrangement uses TRBV19 and TRBJ1-5, with TRBD1 matching 9 bases. Germline-derived CDR1 and CDR2 are LNHDA and SQIVND (reference sequence). The CDR3 length is 16 residues. Trimming took 7 bases from V and 0 from J; bases not matched to a gene: 7. The CDR3 coding sequence is TGTGCCAGTACCCTCGGACAGGGGAATAGCAATCAGCCCCAGCATTTT. Its protein product is CASTLGQGNSNQPQHF.

This chain uses TRBV11-2 with TRBJ2-3; a weak D match, TRBD1 (6 bases). The CDR3 contains 15 residues. The V end was cut by 4 bases, the J end by 1 base, with 12 bases between. Germline V lookup: CDR1 SGHAT, CDR2 FQNNGV. The CDR3 DNA reads TGTGCCAGCAGCTGGACAGACGGGGGCACAGATACGCAGTATTTT. Translated: CASSWTDGGTDTQYF. The variable domain in full, with the rest retrieved from reference TRBV11-2 and TRBJ2-3, is EAGVAQSPRYKIIEKRQSVAFWCNPISGHATLYWYQQILGQGPKLLIQFQNNGVVDDSQLPKDRFSAERLKGVDSTLKIQPAKLEDSAVYLCASSWTDGGTDTQYFGPGTRLTVL.

This chain joins TRBV10-3 and TRBJ1-5; 7 bases agree with TRBD1. Germline CDR1 ENHRY, CDR2 SYGVKD. The CDR3 spans 16 residues. With 6 bases clipped from V and 1 base from J, the junction kept 9 bases outside the gene matches. The CDR3 is CAISQQGKGSNQPQHF. CDR3 in DNA: TGTGCCATCAGCCAACAGGGGAAAGGGAGCAATCAGCCCCAGCATTTT.

This clone occurred many times. V gene TRBV2 combines with J gene TRBJ1-1; D gene ambiguous. The CDR3 sequence is 11 residues long. The germline V gene has CDR1 SNHLY and CDR2 FYNNEI. V lost 6 bases and J 6 bases, leaving 8 bases between the germline ends. In nucleotides, the CDR3 is TGTGCCAGCAGCACTTTCCCTGAAGCTTTCTTT. As protein: CASSTFPEAFF.

This clone has only one observation. The gene calls are TRBV14 and TRBJ1-5, with 9 bases matching TRBD1. The CDR3 is 15 amino acids. CDR1 is SGHDN, CDR2 FVKESK, per germline. Losses at the gene ends were 6 bases for V and 4 bases for J; bases not matched to a gene: 7. CDR3 bases: TGTGCCAGCAGTATATTTGGGACAGGGAATCAGCCCCAGCATTTT. Encoded protein: CASSIFGTGNQPQHF.

J is TRBJ2-1 and V is TRBV4-3; 8 positions agree with TRBD2. The germline V gene has CDR1 LGHNA and CDR2 YSLEER. The CDR3 spans 17 residues. V trimming: 0 bases; J trimming: 5 bases; junction bases outside the gene matches: 9. The CDR3 is CASSQDEGGGYNNEQFF. CDR3 in DNA: TGCGCCAGCAGCCAAGATGAGGGCGGGGGGTATAACAATGAGCAGTTCTTC.

The V and J genes are TRBV10-2 and TRBJ2-1; 9 nucleotides match TRBD1. The CDR3 length is 15 residues. V gave up 6 bases and J gave up 6 bases; unmatched junction bases: 9. CDR1 and CDR2 from the germline V gene are WSHSY and SAAADI. CDR3 protein: CASRGRDRARNEQFF. Here the CDR3 DNA reads TGCGCCAGCAGAGGCCGGGACAGGGCGCGCAATGAGCAGTTCTTC.

At least ten counts were recorded for this clone. The chain carries TRBV9 and TRBJ1-5; TRBD1 is a possible D gene (6 bases). Germline V gives CDR1 SGDLS, CDR2 YYNGEE. The CDR3 is 16 amino acids. Trimming shortened V by 3 bases and J by 5 bases, and 18 bases separated the two germline ends. CDR3 coding DNA: TGTGCCAGCAGCGCAGAACAGGGAAAGCCTTATCAGCCCCAGCATTTT. Protein: CASSAEQGKPYQPQHF.

Here the CDR3 reads CATKPGRRNTEAFF. The CDR3 region has the DNA TGTGCCACAAAACCGGGACGGCGGAACACTGAAGCTTTCTTT. This chain uses TRBV9 with TRBJ1-1; possible D gene TRBD1, 5 bases. CDR1 is SGDLS, CDR2 YYNGEE, per germline. This CDR3 contains 14 residues. The ends were cut back, 9 bases at V and 1 base at J, with 16 bases in the middle.